Listed below are T cell receptor beta chains from one sample, sequenced in a study of blood T cell repertoires in COVID-19. Clones were read by immunoSEQ multiplex PCR, and TCRdb kept only the in-frame ones, dropping some. The table includes some 200,000 clones, 86% detected once. The sample taken for sequencing was PBMCs or T cells enriched from blood (not recorded which). The receptors shown here come from a woman in her thirties or forties with acute COVID-19. Each CDR3 is given with its conserved first and last residue. Fields, in order: J gene, V gene, CDR3 length, CDR3 protein.

>TRBJ2-3|TRBV6-4|19
CASSVDPGTSGGAADTQYF
>TRBJ1-4|TRBV19|15
CASSIGTVRDEKLFF
>TRBJ1-2|TRBV25-1|14
CASSESGGNYGYTF
>TRBJ1-6|TRBV6-5|14
CASRQDTKNSPLHF
>TRBJ1-4|TRBV5-1|14
CASRKPDINEKLFF
>TRBJ1-2|TRBV9|12
CASSDRVYGYTF
>TRBJ1-6|TRBV27|15
CASSYQGGGNSPLHF
>TRBJ1-3|TRBV30|16
CARGSGPGGSGNTIYF
>TRBJ1-1|TRBV6-1|16
CASSEVLGTGGTEAFF
>TRBJ1-2|TRBV5-4|17
CASSLESGLGLNYGYTF
>TRBJ2-2|TRBV20-1|11
CSVRDAGELFF
>TRBJ1-2|TRBV9|16
CASSPYPGQGAEGYTF
>TRBJ2-7|TRBV9|15
CASSVYSGVGYEQYF
>TRBJ2-2|TRBV11-2|14
CASSLGPIQGELFF
>TRBJ1-2|TRBV27|16
CASSLSGQGARYGYTF
>TRBJ2-5|TRBV6-5|10
CASRRETQYF
>TRBJ1-1|TRBV7-2|16
CASSLEAAGAPTEAFF
>TRBJ2-7|TRBV27|15
CASSFSLGGSYEQYF
>TRBJ1-1|TRBV7-2|16
CASSLVGQGGVTEAFF
>TRBJ2-2|TRBV5-1|14
CASSLGHTTGELFF
>TRBJ1-5|TRBV4-1|16
CASSQDEGAWNQPQHF
>TRBJ1-6|TRBV9|15
CASSGRGGYNSPLHF
>TRBJ1-1|TRBV6-6|13
CASDRGRDTEAFF
>TRBJ1-2|TRBV24-1|11
CATSAREGYTF
>TRBJ2-7|TRBV5-5|12
CASSPDRDEQYF
>TRBJ2-1|TRBV4-3|14
CASSQDLGDNEQFF
>TRBJ2-2|TRBV5-1|14
CASSLVVNTGELFF
>TRBJ1-6|TRBV27|13
CASSTVFGSPLHF
>TRBJ1-1|TRBV7-6|12
CASSPRDREAFF
>TRBJ1-1|TRBV5-1|13
CASSFGSEGEAFF
>TRBJ2-4|TRBV4-3|18
CASSQDPPSRQIKNIQYF
>TRBJ1-6|TRBV7-9|17
CASSLALGGSGNSPLHF
>TRBJ2-1|TRBV7-9|11
CASSQLNEQFF
>TRBJ2-1|TRBV3-1/TRBV3-2|17
CASSQKIISGGAEEQFF
>TRBJ1-1|TRBV2|11
CASSERAPAFF
>TRBJ2-5|TRBV29-1|16
CSGYLIAGGEWETQYF
>TRBJ2-5|TRBV5-8|13
CASSLAGGETQYF
>TRBJ2-2|TRBV7-2|13
CASSEVAGVELFF
>TRBJ1-2|TRBV10-3|14
CAISEGTANYGYTF
>TRBJ2-5|TRBV5-1|15
CASSTQTGLQETQYF
>TRBJ1-5|TRBV9|15
CASSVDSYSNQPQHF
>TRBJ1-6|TRBV6-1|15
CASSERVGGGSPLHF
>TRBJ2-7|TRBV3-1/TRBV3-2|14
CASSQKRDTYEQYF
>TRBJ2-4|TRBV2|16
CASSPGQALSKNIQYF
>TRBJ1-2|TRBV7-3|15
CASSLMARGAGGYTF
>TRBJ1-6|TRBV9|15
CASSPGDRTNSPLHF
>TRBJ1-1|TRBV19|11
CASKFRTEAFF
>TRBJ1-1|TRBV7-9|16
CASGLQAGVGETEAFF
>TRBJ1-1|TRBV10-3|13
CAISAEGNTEAFF
>TRBJ1-2|TRBV6-2/TRBV6-3|16
CASSSSLTGASYGYTF
>TRBJ1-2|TRBV27|14
CASSLAPSGNGYTF
>TRBJ1-2|TRBV2|15
CASSEQGPANYGYTF
>TRBJ2-1|TRBV5-1|15
CASSLGQGKGDEQFF
>TRBJ1-2|TRBV12-5|15
CASGLLAGWNYGYTF
>TRBJ2-7|TRBV10-3|15
CAISESTGLGNEQYF
>TRBJ1-1|TRBV5-6|13
CASSLGDRVKAFF
>TRBJ2-3|TRBV9|17
CASSVAIPGRLADTQYF
>TRBJ1-3|TRBV5-1|16
CASSLVGGSSGNTIYF